This TCR beta chain appears in the sequencing data of a study of regulatory T cells in long-lasting Graves disease. Relying on iRepertoire HTBI primers and Arm-PCR of CDR3 regions, the team built TCR beta libraries. How the authors handled the data: Among the samples, 62 TRBV and 14 TRBJ segments were identified. MiXCR was run by TCRdb on the multiplex PCR reads, yielding one entry per CDR3 protein. TCRdb's processing, not the authors', yielded these V and J calls. The table lists under 450,000 distinct CDR3 sequences, roughly a quarter of them singletons. Study observations and caveats: Repertoires from persistent disease leaned toward TRBV28, TRBJ1-2 and TRBJ2-5.

Notes on this clonotype: Antigen specificity is unknown. One end of the junction does not line up with germline, which may come from a read error.

Time point defined: persistent/refractory GD, antithyroid drugs over 5 years with positive TRAb. There was RNA extracted from PBMCs, and the TCR library was made from it. Staff took about 10 milliliters of peripheral blood and put it into EDTA tubes. The CDR3 runs 15 residues. Germline V gives CDR1 SSHAT, CDR2 FNYEAQ (reference sequence). The V gene is TRBV7-7, the J gene TRBJ2-3; weak D call: TRBD1 (5 bases). The sample consisted of peripheral blood mononuclear cells (PBMCs), taken when the disease was refractory, from a patient treated with antithyroid drugs. This receptor was taken from a female donor with Graves disease. The CDR3 DNA follows: TGTGCTAGCAGCCCTGGGGCGGCTAGCACAGATACGCAGTATTTT. Translation gives CASSPGAASTDTQYF.